The clone carrying this TCR beta chain has only a few counts. The antigen remains unidentified. Primers included in the PCR were 60 Vbeta and 13 Jbeta primers. Sequenced by immunoSEQ multiplex PCR; TCRdb stores in-frame clones only, minus some. The sample lists about 150,000 clones, 60% to 85% occurring once. This record comes from a study of cytomegalovirus exposure and HLA in healthy donors. The wider study: Earlier sequencing of some 180 million T cells yielded around 100 million unique TCR beta sequences.

Study-wide findings and caveats: Being productive about 90% or about 30% of the time was typical of most TCR beta V segments in an earlier analysis. Later analysis associated a missense DCLRE1C variant with TCR beta V- and J-gene trimming.

Germline CDR1 is SGHVS and CDR2 is FQNEAQ. With 0 bases removed from V and 2 bases from J, the gap between germline ends came to 10 bases. The CDR3 is 15 amino acids. This chain joins TRBV7-8 and TRBJ1-1; the D gene is possibly TRBD1 (5 bases). The sample taken for sequencing was PBMCs. This TCR derives from a woman aged 40 to 50 in good health and CMV-seronegative. The CDR3 loop is CASSLAYGTNTEAFF. DNA of the CDR3: TGTGCCAGCAGCTTAGCGTACGGGACTAACACTGAAGCTTTCTTT.